These 31 T cell receptor beta chains originate from one sample sequenced in a study of T-cell memory formation after mild COVID-19. TCRdb used MiXCR to reprocess the 5' RACE reads, holding one entry per CDR3 protein. The top ten clones hold 8.4% of a sample with around 510,000 distinct CDR3 sequences, roughly 22% of them seen once. The sample consisted of PBMCs or a T cell subset sorted from them (not recorded which). These receptors originate from an adult woman who had mild COVID-19 (a few samples of this study predate the infection). Cell type and time point are not known.

The V and J genes are TRBV5-1 and TRBJ2-3; 13 bases map to TRBD2. CDR3 size: 16 residues. Trimming removed 4 bases from V and 2 bases from J; junction bases left unmatched: 4. The germline gives CDR1 SGHRS, CDR2 YFSETQ. CDR3 region: CASSGGLAGFTDTQYF. CDR3 DNA: TGCGCCAGCAGCGGGGGACTAGCGGGGTTCACAGATACGCAGTATTTT.

This clonotype has a handful of counts. The chain employs TRBV5-1 and TRBJ1-1; 10 positions agree with TRBD1. Unmatched junction bases numbered 4, after V lost 4 bases and J lost 1 base. The CDR3 is made up of 15 amino acids. The germline gives CDR1 SGHRS, CDR2 YFSETQ. CDR3 bases: TGCGCCAGCAGCGGGACAGGGGTCGGGAACACTGAAGCTTTCTTT. It translates to CASSGTGVGNTEAFF.

The rearrangement uses TRBV12-3 or TRBV12-4 and TRBJ1-1; D remains ambiguous. Trimming took 3 bases from V and 3 from J, leaving 8 bases between them. CDR3 length: 13 residues. The CDR3 protein is CASSFARYTEAFF. CDR3 DNA sequence: TGTGCCAGCAGTTTTGCCAGGTACACTGAAGCTTTCTTT.

This clonotype was seen a few times. The V call is TRBV9, the J call TRBJ2-2, with D hard to call. This CDR3 is built from 15 residues. The germline gives CDR1 SGDLS, CDR2 YYNGEE. Deletions cut 2 bases from V and 2 bases from J, with 10 bases between. CDR3 sequence: CASSVYGLNTGELFF. The CDR3 nucleotides are TGTGCCAGCAGCGTTTACGGGTTAAACACCGGGGAGCTGTTTTTT. The whole variable domain, filled in from reference TRBV9 and TRBJ2-2, reads DSGVTQTPKHLITATGQRVTLRCSPRSGDLSVYWYQQSLDQGLQFLIQYYNGEERAKGNILERFSAQQFPDLHSELNLSSLELGDSALYFCASSVYGLNTGELFFGEGSRLTVL.

This clonotype has just a few counts. The chain recombines TRBV12-3 or TRBV12-4 with TRBJ2-7; 8 bases fit TRBD1. V trimming: 9 bases; J trimming: 4 bases; junction bases outside the gene matches: 8. CDR3 size: 13 residues. In DNA, the CDR3 is TGTGCCAGTACAGGGGGGACTTCGTACGAGCAGTACTTC. Its protein product is CASTGGTSYEQYF.

The chain combines TRBV20-1 with TRBJ2-1, with TRBD2 matching over 8 bases. The germline V gene has CDR1 DFQATT and CDR2 SNEGSKA (reference sequence). Trimming took 1 base from V and 12 from J; bases not matched to a gene: 8. The CDR3 consists of 13 residues. The CDR3 sequence is CSARGAGEGPQFF. The CDR3 DNA follows: TGCAGTGCTAGAGGAGCGGGAGAAGGGCCGCAGTTCTTC.

This clonotype turned up a few times. The chain combines TRBV20-1 with TRBJ2-1, with D tentatively TRBD1 or TRBD2 (6 bases each). V lost 1 base and J 4 bases, leaving 11 bases between the germline ends. CDR3 size: 14 residues. Germline V gene lookup returns CDR1 DFQATT and CDR2 SNEGSKA (reference sequence). Here the CDR3 DNA reads TGCAGTGCTAGAGGGGGGGCCGGTTACAATGAGCAGTTCTTC. This encodes CSARGGAGYNEQFF.

This clonotype has more than one count but fewer than ten. CDR3 DNA: TGTGCCAGCAGCTTAACGTGGGCAGGAAACAATGAGCAGTTCTTC. Translating it yields CASSLTWAGNNEQFF. V is TRBV7-3 and J is TRBJ2-1; D gene unclear. CDR1 SGHTA and CDR2 FQGTGA come from the germline V gene. V was cut by 0 bases and J by 5 bases, with 11 bases left in between. CDR3 size: 15 residues. The variable domain in full, with the rest retrieved from reference TRBV7-3 and TRBJ2-1, is GAGVSQTPSNKVTEKGKYVELRCDPISGHTALYWYRQSLGQGPEFLIYFQGTGAADDSGLPNDRFFAVRPEGSVSTLKIQRTERGDSAVYLCASSLTWAGNNEQFFGPGTRLTVL.

This clonotype has at least ten counts. The gene calls are TRBV5-1 and TRBJ2-1, with TRBD1 as a possible D gene (6 bases). The CDR3 has 15 amino acids. The germline gives CDR1 SGHRS, CDR2 YFSETQ. V was pared by 2 bases and J by 3 bases, with 12 bases between. The CDR3 DNA follows: TGCGCCAGCAGCTTAGAGGGGGAGCTCTACAATGAGCAGTTCTTC. It specifies CASSLEGELYNEQFF.

The rearrangement links TRBV2 to TRBJ2-3; unclear D gene. The CDR3 consists of 13 residues. CDR1 and CDR2 (germline): SNHLY, FYNNEI. V was shortened by 2 bases and J by 3 bases, with 6 bases between the two germline ends. CDR3 sequence reads: CASSEIGTDTQYF. CDR3 DNA: TGTGCCAGCAGTGAAATTGGGACAGATACGCAGTATTTT.

This clonotype was observed a handful of times. The chain joins TRBV29-1 to TRBJ2-7, with D possibly being TRBD2 (6 bases). V shed 4 bases and J shed 6 bases, with 22 bases lying between them. The germline CDR1 and CDR2 sequences are SQVTM and ANQGSEA. CDR3 size: 15 residues. The CDR3 loop reads CSVVVRGSTSREQYF. In DNA, the CDR3 is TGCAGCGTTGTAGTTCGGGGGTCTACAAGTCGCGAGCAGTACTTC.

This clonotype was detected only a few times. The rearrangement uses TRBV10-3 and TRBJ2-7, with 7 nucleotides matching TRBD2. V shed 4 bases, J shed 4 bases, and the junction held 4 bases outside the gene matches. Germline CDR1 reads ENHRY; CDR2 reads SYGVKD. The CDR3 extends over 13 amino acids. The CDR3 here is CAISASGPYEQYF. The CDR3 DNA follows: TGTGCCATCAGTGCTAGCGGACCTTACGAGCAGTACTTC.

In its sample, this clonotype was seen many times. The genes are TRBV11-2 and TRBJ2-1; TRBD2 matches 7 bases. The CDR3 consists of 21 residues. The germline CDR1 and CDR2 sequences are SGHAT and FQNNGV. Trimming cost V 5 bases and J 0 bases; bases outside gene matches: 22. CDR3: CASSPIRPRSGNRFSYNEQFF. The CDR3 coding sequence is TGTGCCAGCAGCCCCATTCGCCCGAGGAGCGGGAACCGATTCTCCTACAATGAGCAGTTCTTC.

This clonotype was found many times. This sequence joins TRBV5-1 and TRBJ1-1, with D maybe TRBD1 (5 bases). Deletions cut 2 bases from V and 4 bases from J, with 12 bases between. This CDR3 spans 14 amino acids. The V gene's germline CDR1 is SGHRS and CDR2 YFSETQ. In DNA, the CDR3 is TGCGCCAGCAGCTTTCAGGGCGTGGGCACTGAAGCTTTCTTT. Translation: CASSFQGVGTEAFF.

The chain joins TRBV11-2 to TRBJ2-7; 13 bases fit TRBD2. V shed 4 bases, J shed 2 bases, and the junction held 2 bases outside the gene matches. From germline, CDR1 is SGHAT and CDR2 FQNNGV. This CDR3 is 15 amino acids long. The CDR3 sequence is CASSSGTSGAYEQYF. CDR3 sequence (DNA): TGTGCCAGCAGCTCGGGGACTAGCGGGGCCTACGAGCAGTACTTC.

This clonotype turned up a few times. The chain recombines TRBV6-6 with TRBJ2-5; D uncertain. Germline V CDR1 and CDR2: MNHNY, SVGAGI (reference sequence). This CDR3 is 14 amino acids long. V lost 5 bases and J 1 base, leaving 11 bases between the germline ends. The CDR3 nucleotides read TGTGCCAGCAGTGGCCGCTGGCCCCAAGAGACCCAGTACTTC. This encodes CASSGRWPQETQYF.

This clonotype was found a few times. The chain uses TRBV7-9 and TRBJ2-3; possibly TRBD1 for D (5 bases). Germline V lookup: CDR1 SEHNR, CDR2 FQNEAQ (reference sequence). The CDR3 runs to 16 residues. Trimming removed 6 bases from V and 1 base from J, with 17 bases in between. The CDR3 coding sequence is TGTGCCAGCAGGCGGTTCGACAGATTCCGCACAGATACGCAGTATTTT. It encodes CASRRFDRFRTDTQYF.

V is TRBV7-2 and J is TRBJ1-5; no clear D gene. This CDR3 has 16 residues. The germline V gene encodes CDR1 SGHTA and CDR2 FQGNSA. V lost 2 bases, J lost 1 base, and 12 bases lay in between. The CDR3 region has the DNA TGTGCCAGCAGCTTACAAGGGCGGATGAGCAATCAGCCCCAGCATTTT. Translated, it gives CASSLQGRMSNQPQHF. The variable domain in full, with the rest retrieved from reference TRBV7-2 and TRBJ1-5, is GAGVSQSPSNKVTEKGKDVELRCDPISGHTALYWYRQSLGQGLEFLIYFQGNSAPDKSGLPSDRFSAERTGGSVSTLTIQRTQQEDSAVYLCASSLQGRMSNQPQHFGDGTRLSIL.

This clonotype was seen repeatedly, ten times or more. The chain carries TRBV5-6 and TRBJ2-7; D gene unclear. The CDR3 length is 14 residues. V lost 1 base and J lost 0, with 8 bases in between. From germline, CDR1 is SGHDT and CDR2 YYEEEE. CDR3 coding DNA: TGTGCCAGCAGCTTGCGTCCATCCTCCTACGAGCAGTACTTC. Translated, it gives CASSLRPSSYEQYF.

V usage is TRBV6-2 or TRBV6-3 and J usage is TRBJ1-2; D is perhaps TRBD1 (5 bases). V lost 0 bases and J lost 4, with 15 bases in between. The CDR3 has 16 residues. Germline CDR1 reads MNHEY; CDR2 reads SVGEGT. DNA of the CDR3: TGTGCCAGCAGTTACTCGTGGGGCCTACAACTCTATGGCTACACCTTC. Protein product: CASSYSWGLQLYGYTF.

The chain employs TRBV5-1 and TRBJ2-7, with TRBD1 matching 7 bases. The CDR3 loop spans 13 amino acids. The germline CDR1 and CDR2 sequences are SGHRS and YFSETQ. Trimming at V came to 7 bases and at J to 0 bases, leaving 4 bases not matched to a gene. The CDR3 reads CASLGQDSYEQYF. The CDR3, as DNA: TGCGCCAGCCTTGGACAGGACTCCTACGAGCAGTACTTC.

This clonotype was seen a handful of times. The rearrangement uses TRBV7-2 and TRBJ2-7; unclear D gene. Germline-derived CDR1 and CDR2 are SGHTA and FQGNSA. This CDR3 region has 13 residues. The V and J ends lost 5 bases and 6 bases respectively, with 14 bases between them. The CDR3 is CASSTLKSGEQYF. For the CDR3, the DNA is TGTGCCAGCAGCACTCTAAAGTCGGGCGAGCAGTACTTC.

The chain recombines TRBV4-1 with TRBJ2-7; the match to TRBD2 covers 7 bases. The CDR3 extends over 16 amino acids. Germline trimming cut 4 bases from V and 0 bases from J; bases unmatched to any gene: 9. Looked up from germline, CDR1 is MGHRA and CDR2 is YSYEKL. The CDR3 nucleotides read TGCGCCAGCAGCCCAAGGAGCGGGGACGTCTCCTACGAGCAGTACTTC. This sequence encodes CASSPRSGDVSYEQYF.

The CDR3 is CASKGDSGANVLTF. CDR3 sequence (DNA): TGTGCCAGTAAGGGGGACTCTGGGGCCAACGTCCTGACTTTC. The chain carries TRBV19 and TRBJ2-6; D may be TRBD1 (6 bases). CDR3 length: 14 amino acids. V dropped 7 bases and J dropped 0 bases, with 7 bases sitting between them. Germline assignment: CDR1 LNHDA and CDR2 SQIVND (reference sequence).

The gene calls are TRBV30 and TRBJ2-3; D possibly matches TRBD1 or TRBD2 (6 bases each). Trimming shortened V by 3 bases and J by 3 bases, and 19 bases separated the two germline ends. This CDR3 comprises 16 residues. In germline, CDR1 is GTSNPN, CDR2 SVGIG (reference sequence). This CDR3 reads CAWRPSGAQATDTQYF. CDR3 bases: TGTGCCTGGAGACCCTCGGGGGCGCAGGCGACAGATACGCAGTATTTT.

The V call is TRBV6-2 or TRBV6-3, the J call TRBJ2-7; 12 bases fit TRBD2. Germline V lookup: CDR1 MNHEY, CDR2 SVGEGT. This CDR3 has 14 amino acids. The V and J ends lost 5 bases and 7 bases, in that order; junction bases with no gene match: 6. Written as DNA, the CDR3 is TGTGCCAGCAGTCGACTAGCGGGAGATCGGGAGCAGTACTTC. Protein sequence: CASSRLAGDREQYF.

This clonotype occurred many times. This chain uses TRBV5-1 with TRBJ2-7; tentatively, D is TRBD1 or TRBD2 (5 bases each). The germline CDR1 and CDR2 sequences are SGHRS and YFSETQ. Trimming pared 0 bases from V and 5 bases from J, leaving 15 bases between. The CDR3 is made up of 15 amino acids. CDR3 loop: CASSLEAGRRDEQYF. The CDR3 DNA reads as TGCGCCAGCAGCTTGGAGGCAGGGAGAAGAGACGAGCAGTACTTC. Full variable domain (missing parts from reference TRBV5-1 and TRBJ2-7): KAGVTQTPRYLIKTRGQQVTLSCSPISGHRSVSWYQQTPGQGLQFLFEYFSETQRNKGNFPGRFSGRQFSNSRSEMNVSTLELGDSALYLCASSLEAGRRDEQYFGPGTRLTVT.

This clonotype occurred many times. A junction end diverges from the germline sequence, so it may reflect a read error. This chain connects TRBV5-1 to TRBJ2-3; no definite D call. Germline V gene data show CDR1 as SGHRS and CDR2 as YFSETQ. This CDR3 has 14 residues. CDR3 region: CASSLGQVTDTQYF. In nucleotides, the CDR3 is TGTGCCAGCAGCTTAGGCCAAGTCACAGATACGCAGTATTTT. Full variable domain (rest looked up from reference TRBV5-1 and TRBJ2-3): KAGVTQTPRYLIKTRGQQVTLSCSPISGHRSVSWYQQTPGQGLQFLFEYFSETQRNKGNFPGRFSGRQFSNSRSEMNVSTLELGDSALYLCASSLGQVTDTQYFGPGTRLTVL.

This clonotype appeared a few times. The genes are TRBV20-1 and TRBJ2-7; 9 bases line up with TRBD2. Losses at the gene ends were 5 bases for V and 6 bases for J; bases not matched to a gene: 14. Germline loops: CDR1 DFQATT, CDR2 SNEGSKA (reference sequence). This CDR3 is 15 amino acids long. CDR3 residues: CSALSPASGNVEQYF. The DNA of the CDR3 is TGCAGTGCTCTCTCCCCCGCTAGCGGGAATGTCGAGCAGTACTTC.

V and J are TRBV2 and TRBJ2-3, with 8 bases matching TRBD2. In germline, CDR1 is SNHLY, CDR2 FYNNEI. The CDR3 has 15 amino acids. V was pared by 0 bases and J by 3 bases, with 2 bases of the junction left unmatched. CDR3 bases: TGTGCCAGCAGTGAAGCGCGCGGGGGGACAGATACGCAGTATTTT. Translation gives CASSEARGGTDTQYF.

The gene calls are TRBV4-1 and TRBJ2-7, with D perhaps matching TRBD1 (6 bases). This CDR3 comprises 16 residues. Germline CDR1 reads MGHRA; CDR2 reads YSYEKL. The V end lost 1 base, the J end lost 3 bases, and 16 bases lay between the germline ends. The CDR3 DNA follows: TGCGCCAGCAGCCAAGCCCCAAAGGACAGATACTACGAGCAGTACTTC. Translating it yields CASSQAPKDRYYEQYF.